The 12 T cell receptor beta chains given below trace back to one sample, sequenced in a study of cytomegalovirus exposure and HLA in healthy donors. TCRdb keeps only in-frame clones here, not all; method: immunoSEQ multiplex PCR. The table shows about 220,000 clones, with 80% to 90% occurring only once. Input material: PBMCs. All receptors come from a woman in her late teens or twenties in good health and CMV-seronegative.

This chain uses TRBV28 with TRBJ2-1; D is possibly TRBD1 (5 bases). The V end was cut by 6 bases, the J end by 0 bases, with 9 bases between. The CDR3 is 14 residues long. Germline V gene data show CDR1 as MDHEN and CDR2 as SYDVKM. CDR3 amino acids: CASRDILSYNEQFF. CDR3 bases: TGTGCCAGCAGGGACATCCTCTCCTACAATGAGCAGTTCTTC.

This clone was counted once. The J gene is TRBJ1-2, the V gene TRBV5-1; TRBD1 matches 12 bases. V lost 0 bases, J lost 5 bases, and 5 bases stayed unmatched. CDR1 and CDR2 from the germline V gene are SGHRS and YFSETQ. The CDR3 totals 16 residues. This chain's CDR3 is CASSLGGQGASYGYTF. CDR3 DNA: TGCGCCAGCAGCTTGGGGGGACAGGGGGCGTCTTATGGCTACACCTTC.

V and J are TRBV10-3 and TRBJ2-6; 8 positions match TRBD2. CDR1 ENHRY and CDR2 SYGVKD come from the germline V gene. V trimming: 3 bases; J trimming: 2 bases; junction bases outside the gene matches: 3. This CDR3 has 16 residues. CDR3 region: CAISEREGTGANVLTF. DNA of the CDR3: TGTGCCATCAGTGAACGGGAGGGAACTGGGGCCAACGTCCTGACTTTC.

This chain links TRBV7-8 with TRBJ2-7; D unresolved. Germline lookup yields CDR1 SGHVS and CDR2 FQNEAQ. The V and J ends lost 1 base and 2 bases respectively, with 18 bases between them. CDR3 length equals 17 residues. For the CDR3, the DNA is TGTGCCAGCAGCTTAGAAAGGAGAAGCGCGACGACCTACGAGCAGTACTTC. Translating it yields CASSLERRSATTYEQYF.

Worth noting for this clone: One end of the junction fails to match germline, which may point to a read error. CDR3 protein: CASSVGGLAGESQYF. The CDR3 region has the DNA TGTGCCAGCAGCGTAGGGGGACTAGCGGGAGAGTCCCAGTACTTC. The V gene is TRBV9, the J gene TRBJ2-5; 14 nucleotides line up with TRBD2. Germline CDR1 is SGDLS and CDR2 is YYNGEE. The CDR3 has 15 residues.

The rearrangement uses TRBV9 and TRBJ2-1; TRBD2 aligns across 13 bases. Looked up from germline, CDR1 is SGDLS and CDR2 is YYNGEE. The V and J ends lost 3 bases and 4 bases, in that order; junction bases with no gene match: 10. The CDR3 contains 18 residues. The CDR3 loop is CASSASDPGLAGYNEQFF. The DNA of the CDR3 is TGTGCCAGCAGCGCTTCTGATCCGGGACTAGCGGGGTACAATGAGCAGTTCTTC.

This clone has a handful of counts. V gene TRBV4-2 combines with J gene TRBJ2-7, with TRBD2 matching over 7 bases. CDR3 length equals 13 residues. V lost 4 bases to trimming and J lost 2 bases; unmatched junction nucleotides: 2. Looked up from germline, CDR1 is LGHNA and CDR2 is YNFKEQ. CDR3 sequence (DNA): TGTGCCAGCAGCCCTGGGAGGGCCTACGAGCAGTACTTC. As protein: CASSPGRAYEQYF.

This chain connects TRBV13 to TRBJ2-7; 10 bases line up with TRBD1. This CDR3 has 15 amino acids. The V and J ends lost 5 bases and 1 base, in that order; junction bases with no gene match: 5. The germline V gene encodes CDR1 PRHDT and CDR2 FYEKMQ (reference sequence). The CDR3 loop reads CASSHGTGVSYEQYF. The CDR3 bases are TGTGCCAGCAGCCACGGGACAGGGGTTTCCTACGAGCAGTACTTC.

The chain recombines TRBV28 with TRBJ2-7; possibly TRBD2 for D (5 bases). The CDR3 covers 15 residues. Trimming took off 7 bases at V and 6 bases at J, with 22 bases between the two ends. The germline gives CDR1 MDHEN, CDR2 SYDVKM. CDR3 in amino acids: CASTPRGRRASEQYF. The CDR3 DNA sequence: TGTGCCAGCACCCCCCGCGGCAGGCGGGCGAGCGAGCAGTACTTC.

This clone came up once. V and J are TRBV5-6 and TRBJ2-1; TRBD2 agrees at 10 bases. V shed 1 base, J shed 0 bases, and the junction held 4 bases outside the gene matches. Germline CDR1 reads SGHDT; CDR2 reads YYEEEE. This CDR3 has 17 residues. CDR3 sequence reads: CASSLTSGMGSYNEQFF. Written as DNA, the CDR3 is TGTGCCAGCAGCTTGACTAGCGGGATGGGCTCCTACAATGAGCAGTTCTTC.

The genes are TRBV6-5 and TRBJ1-1; a weak D match, TRBD1 (5 bases). Germline loops: CDR1 MNHEY, CDR2 SVGAGI. V was pared by 2 bases and J by 5 bases, with 15 bases between. The CDR3 contains 15 residues. CDR3 nucleotide sequence: TGTGCCAGCAGTTACGGTAAGGGGCTCCGAACTGAAGCTTTCTTT. It yields the protein CASSYGKGLRTEAFF.

This clone was seen a few times. The chain recombines TRBV27 with TRBJ1-1; no firm D call. Trimming removed 6 bases at V and 4 bases at J, with 15 bases between. The CDR3 is made up of 14 amino acids. CDR1 and CDR2 from the germline V gene are MNHEY and SMNVEV (reference sequence). The CDR3 spells CASRDWNGVTEAFF. The DNA of the CDR3 is TGTGCCAGCAGGGACTGGAACGGAGTCACTGAAGCTTTCTTT.